A selection of T cell receptor beta chains follows, all from one sample in a study of shared clonotypes between healthy human individuals. Measured with immunoSEQ multiplex PCR; TCRdb has only the in-frame clones, and not every one. This sample has about 2.3 million clones; around 93% occur once, and the top ten carry around 0.4%. The sequenced material came from naive CD4+ T cells from PBMCs. The source of these receptors is a man aged 18 to 29 in good health. Some clones in this sample may be carry-over from other donors' samples. The conserved cysteine and the conserved F or W are not part of the CDR3 here. The order of the fields is D gene, V gene, CDR3 protein. The D gene is left open where the match is weak.

d_call: NA
v_call: TRBV11-2
cdr3_aa: ASSARGADTQY

d_call: NA
v_call: TRBV6-1
cdr3_aa: ASIGPNEKLF

d_call: NA
v_call: TRBV4-2
cdr3_aa: ASSQAPAGGPYGYT

d_call: NA
v_call: TRBV29-1
cdr3_aa: SVGYRIRDTLGGEEGNEQF

d_call: TRBD2
v_call: TRBV5-1
cdr3_aa: ASTQRGGRETQY

d_call: NA
v_call: TRBV5-1
cdr3_aa: ASSFSRSYNEQF

d_call: NA
v_call: TRBV5-1
cdr3_aa: ASSLMYGSTDTQY

d_call: TRBD1
v_call: TRBV27
cdr3_aa: ASSLKGAVVTQY

d_call: NA
v_call: TRBV5-1
cdr3_aa: ASSPTGGLREKLF

d_call: NA
v_call: TRBV13
cdr3_aa: ASSRGDFPEAF

d_call: NA
v_call: TRBV5-1
cdr3_aa: ASSVRTLNTEAF